The 32 T cell receptor beta chains listed next were all sequenced from one sample in a study of T cell repertoires in cytomegalovirus infection. TCRdb analysed the reads with MiXCR anew, one entry per CDR3 protein. Of some 350,000 distinct CDR3 sequences listed, approximately 32% are singletons. Which antigens these TCRs recognize remains unknown. The material was cultured PBMCs, obtained from culture after CMV antigen stimulation. The receptors shown here come from a human donor in good health (CMV status not recorded). Some clones in this sample may be carry-over from other donors' samples.

As concerns this clonotype: This may be a read error, as it is one base from a much larger clone. CDR3 protein: CASSKSRQADPREAIF. In nucleotides, the CDR3 is TGTGCCAGCTCGAAATCGAGGCAGGCCGATCCCCGAGAAGCTATCTTT. The rearrangement uses TRBV7-2 and TRBJ1-1; D is ambiguous. Germline assignment: CDR1 SGHTA and CDR2 FQGNSA. This CDR3 is 16 amino acids long.

This clonotype was found a few times. This rearrangement joins TRBV6-8 to TRBJ2-3; D ambiguous. There are 13 residues in the CDR3. Trimming removed 2 bases at V and 4 bases at J, with 7 bases between. Per the germline V gene, CDR1 is MNHGY and CDR2 is SAAAGT. Here the CDR3 reads CASSYAKPDTQYF. DNA for the CDR3: TGTGCCAGCAGTTACGCCAAGCCAGATACGCAGTATTTT.

V and J are TRBV4-1 and TRBJ1-5, with D unresolved. Germline lookup yields CDR1 MGHRA and CDR2 YSYEKL. Trimming took off 3 bases at V and 7 bases at J, with 16 bases between the two ends. The CDR3 spans 15 residues. Written as DNA, the CDR3 is TGCGCCAGCAGCCAGGGCAGCACCCAAGTGCAGCCCCAGCATTTT. Its translation is CASSQGSTQVQPQHF.

This clonotype was seen more than once but under ten times. The J gene is TRBJ1-2, the V gene TRBV7-9; a possible D gene is TRBD1 (5 bases). The V end lost 5 bases, the J end lost 2 bases, and 12 bases lay between the germline ends. The length of the CDR3 is 14 residues. The V gene's germline CDR1 is SEHNR and CDR2 FQNEAQ (reference sequence). The CDR3 protein is CASSAGTGNYGYTF. The CDR3 DNA reads as TGTGCCAGCAGCGCCGGGACGGGGAACTATGGCTACACCTTC.

A few counts support this clonotype. J is TRBJ2-6 and V is TRBV12-3 or TRBV12-4; TRBD1 matches at 9 bases. The CDR3 totals 18 residues. Trimming cost V 2 bases and J 0 bases; bases outside gene matches: 5. In nucleotides, the CDR3 is TGTGCCAGCAGTTTACCACAGGGGGCCCACTCTGGGGCCAACGTCCTGACTTTC. Translating it yields CASSLPQGAHSGANVLTF.

This sequence joins TRBV6-8 and TRBJ1-2; TRBD1 matches 8 bases. Germline values: CDR1 MNHGY, CDR2 SAAAGT. With V trimmed by 0 bases and J by 2 bases, 5 bases remained unmatched. There are 16 residues in the CDR3. The CDR3 protein is CASSYSRDRINYGYTF. In DNA form, the CDR3 reads TGTGCCAGCAGTTACTCGAGGGACAGGATCAACTATGGCTACACCTTC.

The rearrangement joins TRBV27 to TRBJ1-2, with 7 nucleotides matching TRBD1. The CDR3 has 15 amino acids. The ends lost 5 bases at V and 3 bases at J; junction bases unmatched: 9. Germline V gene data show CDR1 as MNHEY and CDR2 as SMNVEV (reference sequence). The CDR3 loop reads CASSIRQGRDYGYTF. Here the CDR3 DNA reads TGTGCCAGCAGTATCCGACAGGGAAGGGACTATGGCTACACCTTC.

The chain recombines TRBV5-6 with TRBJ2-5, with D perhaps TRBD2 (6 bases). Germline-derived CDR1 and CDR2 are SGHDT and YYEEEE. The CDR3 has 14 residues. The ends were cut back, 2 bases at V and 10 bases at J, with 18 bases in the middle. CDR3 sequence (DNA): TGTGCCAGCAGCTTCGGGACGGACTATCGAATCCAGTACTTC. Encoded protein: CASSFGTDYRIQYF.

This clonotype occurred many times. The chain is built from TRBV7-8 and TRBJ1-1, with D possibly being TRBD1 (6 bases). The CDR3 length is 14 residues. Trimming pared 1 base from V and 1 base from J, leaving 7 bases between. Germline CDR1 reads SGHVS; CDR2 reads FQNEAQ. The CDR3 protein is CASSLVDRNTEAFF. CDR3 DNA: TGTGCCAGCAGCTTAGTGGACAGGAACACTGAAGCTTTCTTT. The entire variable domain, with the rest obtained from reference TRBV7-8 and TRBJ1-1, is as follows: GAGVSQSPRYKVAKRGQDVALRCDPISGHVSLFWYQQALGQGPEFLTYFQNEAQLDKSGLPSDRFFAERPEGSVSTLKIQRTQQEDSAVYLCASSLVDRNTEAFFGQGTRLTVV.

In its sample, this clonotype was seen a few times. This chain uses TRBV12-3 or TRBV12-4 with TRBJ1-5, with 7 bases that match TRBD1. Trimming took 8 bases from V and 6 from J; bases not matched to a gene: 19. This CDR3 has 17 residues. CDR3 sequence reads: CASRSSSADRRFQPQHF. CDR3 DNA sequence: TGTGCCAGCCGATCATCATCCGCGGACAGGAGGTTTCAGCCCCAGCATTTT.

The chain couples TRBV27 to TRBJ1-5, with 7 bases lining up with TRBD1. From germline, CDR1 is MNHEY and CDR2 SMNVEV (reference sequence). The CDR3 runs 15 residues. Trimming at V came to 2 bases and at J to 11 bases, leaving 12 bases not matched to a gene. CDR3 protein: CASSLGSGGSQSQHF. CDR3 DNA: TGTGCCAGCAGTTTAGGTTCAGGGGGGAGCCAGTCCCAGCATTTT.

This clonotype was picked up a small number of times. The chain employs TRBV7-9 and TRBJ2-4; TRBD1 aligns across 9 bases. From germline, CDR1 is SEHNR and CDR2 FQNEAQ (reference sequence). V gave up 0 bases and J gave up 5 bases; unmatched junction bases: 8. The CDR3 is 17 residues long. The CDR3 DNA sequence: TGTGCCAGCAGCTTAGCGCGCGGGACAGGGACACAAAACATTCAGTACTTC. Amino acids: CASSLARGTGTQNIQYF.

This clonotype was seen many times. The J gene is TRBJ1-4, the V gene TRBV2; D unresolved. V lost 3 bases to trimming and J lost 10 bases, with 15 bases between them. CDR3 length: 14 amino acids. The germline V gene has CDR1 SNHLY and CDR2 FYNNEI. The CDR3, as DNA: TGTGCCAGCAGTGATTATAGGGTACGGGCAAAACTGTTTTTT. It codes for CASSDYRVRAKLFF.

This clonotype appeared a few times. The V and J genes are TRBV12-5 and TRBJ1-1; D not certain. The CDR3 is made up of 13 amino acids. CDR1 is LGHNT and CDR2 is FRNRAP in the germline V gene. DNA of the CDR3: TGTGCACAAACTATAAAGAAGGGCACTGAAGCTTTCTTT. Translating it yields CAQTIKKGTEAFF.

This clonotype showed up just a few times. The genes are TRBV6-6 and TRBJ2-1; 14 bases line up with TRBD2. With V trimmed by 6 bases and J by 6 bases, 7 bases remained unmatched. Germline V gene sequence: CDR1 MNHNY, CDR2 SVGAGI (reference sequence). This CDR3 is built from 16 residues. The CDR3, as DNA: TGTGCCAGCAGCCTGGGACTAGCGGGAGCTAGCAATGAGCAGTTCTTC. Amino acids: CASSLGLAGASNEQFF.

This clonotype was observed a handful of times. This chain uses TRBV7-2 with TRBJ2-1; D remains unclear. Germline V gene sequence: CDR1 SGHTA, CDR2 FQGNSA. CDR3 length: 12 amino acids. V was shortened by 1 base and J by 10 bases, with 8 bases between the two germline ends. The CDR3 DNA reads TGTGCCAGCAGCTTAGGGTGGCGAGAGCAGTTCTTC. Protein product: CASSLGWREQFF.

V usage is TRBV19 and J usage is TRBJ1-4; a possible D gene is TRBD1 (5 bases). Germline V gene lookup returns CDR1 LNHDA and CDR2 SQIVND (reference sequence). V lost 1 base to trimming and J lost 8 bases, with 17 bases between them. This CDR3 comprises 16 residues. CDR3 DNA: TGTGCCAGTAGTATAGCGGGGCAGGTGTCGCGCGAAAAACTGTTTTTT. The encoded protein is CASSIAGQVSREKLFF.

The DNA of the CDR3 is TGTGCCAGCAGTTTATTAGGCCAGAACACTGAAGCTTTCTTT. Encoded protein: CASSLLGQNTEAFF. The rearrangement links TRBV27 to TRBJ1-1; unclear D gene. There are 14 residues in the CDR3. Germline V gene lookup returns CDR1 MNHEY and CDR2 SMNVEV (reference sequence). V was shortened by 1 base and J by 1 base, with 7 bases between the two germline ends.

The chain links TRBV27 to TRBJ2-2; 8 bases align to TRBD1. The CDR3 loop spans 16 amino acids. Trimming at V came to 0 bases and at J to 5 bases, leaving 5 bases not matched to a gene. Germline V lookup: CDR1 MNHEY, CDR2 SMNVEV (reference sequence). The CDR3 DNA follows: TGTGCCAGCAGTTTATCCCAAACAGGGGGGACCGGGGAGCTGTTTTTT. Amino acid sequence: CASSLSQTGGTGELFF.

This clonotype was seen a few times. V gene TRBV10-3 combines with J gene TRBJ1-4; 7 nucleotides align to TRBD1. From germline, CDR1 is ENHRY and CDR2 SYGVKD. The ends lost 6 bases at V and 4 bases at J; junction bases unmatched: 5. CDR3 size: 14 residues. The CDR3 loop reads CAIRDGTVNEKLFF. The DNA for the CDR3 is TGTGCCATCAGGGACGGGACAGTTAATGAAAAACTGTTTTTT.

The chain uses TRBV6-8 and TRBJ1-5, with no clear D. Germline CDR1 MNHGY, CDR2 SAAAGT. Between the trimmed V and J ends, which lost 2 bases and 3 bases, there was a span of 5 bases. The CDR3 is 13 residues long. For the CDR3, the DNA is TGTGCCAGCAGTTACGGGTACAATCAGCCCCAGCATTTT. It yields the protein CASSYGYNQPQHF.

This clonotype has just a few counts. The chain couples TRBV27 to TRBJ1-1; 7 bases agree with TRBD1. Germline assignment: CDR1 MNHEY and CDR2 SMNVEV (reference sequence). V dropped 7 bases and J dropped 4; count of bases not matched to a gene: 12. The CDR3 runs to 15 residues. The CDR3 DNA is TGTGCCAGCAACCATGGACAGGTGGCGCCCACTGAAGCTTTCTTT. This sequence encodes CASNHGQVAPTEAFF.

The rearrangement uses TRBV7-2 and TRBJ2-2; 9 bases map to TRBD2. The CDR3 runs 15 residues. The germline CDR1 and CDR2 sequences are SGHTA and FQGNSA. With 8 bases clipped from V and 3 bases from J, the junction kept 7 bases outside the gene matches. DNA for the CDR3: TGTGCCAGCGTACTGACTAGCGGATACACCGGGGAGCTGTTTTTT. Residues: CASVLTSGYTGELFF.

There are a few counts of this clonotype. V is TRBV6-2 or TRBV6-3 and J is TRBJ2-5, with 8 nucleotides matching TRBD2. CDR1 and CDR2 from the germline V gene are MNHEY and SVGEGT. This CDR3 is built from 13 residues. J gave up 4 bases and V 8 bases, and 6 bases lay outside the gene matches. CDR3 bases: TGTGCCAGCGGGGGGACTAGAGGAGAGACCCAGTACTTC. Encoded protein: CASGGTRGETQYF.

There are many counts of this clonotype. The rearrangement uses TRBV7-2 and TRBJ1-2; TRBD1 matches 7 bases. The CDR3 has 15 residues. V shed 3 bases and J 0 bases; nucleotides not matched to a gene: 4. Germline assignment: CDR1 SGHTA and CDR2 FQGNSA. The CDR3 here is CASSFSGGANYGYTF. The CDR3 nucleotides read TGTGCCAGCAGCTTCTCAGGGGGGGCTAACTATGGCTACACCTTC.

This chain links TRBV6-1 with TRBJ2-5; D is perhaps TRBD1 (6 bases). Germline V CDR1 and CDR2: MNHNS, SASEGT. This CDR3 comprises 14 residues. Trimming removed 6 bases from V and 5 bases from J, with 16 bases in between. The CDR3 DNA sequence: TGTGCCAGCAGACACAGGGTCCTGGACGAGACCCAGTACTTC. It is translated as CASRHRVLDETQYF.

Turning to this clonotype: A much larger clone is a single base away; this may be a read error. This is likely a read error, given that the CDR3 carries no conserved phenylalanine or tryptophan at its end. The V call is TRBV7-2, the J call TRBJ2-4; 9 nucleotides agree with TRBD1. The CDR3 consists of 12 residues. CDR1 is SGHTA and CDR2 is FQGNSA in the germline V gene. Unmatched junction bases numbered 1, after V lost 6 bases and J lost 7 bases. The DNA of the CDR3 is TGTGCCAGCAGGGACAGGGGCAACATTCAGTACTCC. Translated: CASRDRGNIQYS.

There are a few counts of this clonotype. The J gene is TRBJ1-1, the V gene TRBV7-8, with a weak D call TRBD1 (5 bases). Per the germline V gene, CDR1 is SGHVS and CDR2 is FQNEAQ. Deletions cut 3 bases from V and 0 bases from J, with 8 bases between. This CDR3 has 14 amino acids. Written as DNA, the CDR3 is TGTGCCAGCAGCTTCAGGGCCGTGAACACTGAAGCTTTCTTT. Its protein product is CASSFRAVNTEAFF.

The table lists this clonotype with a few counts. The CDR3 DNA follows: TGCAGTGCTAGAACTAGCGGGGTTCGAACCGGGGAGCTGTTTTTT. Translating gives CSARTSGVRTGELFF. The genes are TRBV20-1 and TRBJ2-2, with 10 positions matching TRBD2. The CDR3 consists of 15 residues. The germline gives CDR1 DFQATT, CDR2 SNEGSKA (reference sequence). V trimming: 2 bases; J trimming: 5 bases; junction bases outside the gene matches: 5.

The J gene is TRBJ2-1, the V gene TRBV28, with D uncertain. This CDR3 is 11 amino acids long. The germline V and J ends were trimmed by 8 bases and 7 bases, with 9 bases remaining between them. Germline CDR1 is MDHEN and CDR2 is SYDVKM. CDR3 in amino acids: CASYYENEQFF. DNA of the CDR3: TGTGCCAGCTATTACGAGAATGAGCAGTTCTTC.

The chain carries TRBV9 and TRBJ1-2; D gene uncertain. The CDR3 extends over 14 amino acids. Germline V gene lookup returns CDR1 SGDLS and CDR2 YYNGEE. Trimming left V 0 bases short and J 4 bases short, with 10 bases between. As DNA, the CDR3 is TGTGCCAGCAGCGTAGCTAGCGTGTTCTATGGCTACACCTTC. The encoded protein is CASSVASVFYGYTF.

V is TRBV7-9 and J is TRBJ2-5; 16 bases are a match to TRBD2. Trimming took 0 bases from V and 4 from J; bases not matched to a gene: 5. The CDR3 is 18 residues long. CDR1 and CDR2 (germline): SEHNR, FQNEAQ (reference sequence). The CDR3 DNA follows: TGTGCCAGCAGCTTAGCGGCGGGACTAGCGGGGGGGCCAGAGACCCAGTACTTC. It translates to CASSLAAGLAGGPETQYF.